The clone carrying this T cell receptor (beta chain) was found many times. The antigen is unknown. The entry originates in a study of T cells after yellow fever vaccination. Production of TCR cDNA was by 5'RACE template switching, which also added a universal primer site and UMIs. Each CDR3 protein gets one entry after TCRdb re-called the 5' RACE reads with MiXCR. Of 610,000 or so distinct CDR3 sequences in the sample, 9% to 15% are singletons; the top ten hold 15%. Overall study results and limits: Booster samples showed a return of most primary-vaccination clones (roughly 96% CD4, around 88% CD8).

This receptor was identified in a man in his thirties or forties who received the YFV17D yellow fever vaccine. The sequenced sample was PBMCs, obtained on the day of the yellow fever booster vaccination.

The CDR3 loop is CASSLSGSGELFF. The CDR3 DNA reads TGTGCCAGCAGCTTGAGCGGGAGCGGGGAGCTGTTTTTT. J is TRBJ2-2 and V is TRBV7-8; 8 positions agree with TRBD2. Per the germline V gene, CDR1 is SGHVS and CDR2 is FQNEAQ. This CDR3 has 13 residues. Trimming removed 3 bases from V and 7 bases from J; junction bases left unmatched: 1.